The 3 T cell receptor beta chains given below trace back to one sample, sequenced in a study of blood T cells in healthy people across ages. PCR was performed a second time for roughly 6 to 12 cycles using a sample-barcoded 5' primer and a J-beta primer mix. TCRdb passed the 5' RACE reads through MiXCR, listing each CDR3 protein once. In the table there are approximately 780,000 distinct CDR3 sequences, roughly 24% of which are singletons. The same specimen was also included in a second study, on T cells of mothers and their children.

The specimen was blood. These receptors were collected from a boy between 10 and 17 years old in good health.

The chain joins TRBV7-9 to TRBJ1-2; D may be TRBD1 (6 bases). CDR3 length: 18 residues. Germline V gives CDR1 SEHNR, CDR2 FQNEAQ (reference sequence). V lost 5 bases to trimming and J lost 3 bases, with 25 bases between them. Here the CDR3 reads CASSPLSLTGMVDYGYTF. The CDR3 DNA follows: TGTGCCAGCAGCCCCCTTTCCCTCACAGGGATGGTTGACTATGGCTACACCTTC. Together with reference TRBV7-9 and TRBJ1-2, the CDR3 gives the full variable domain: DTGVSQNPRHKITKRGQNVTFRCDPISEHNRLYWYRQTLGQGPEFLTYFQNEAQLEKSRLLSDRFSAERPKGSFSTLEIQRTEQGDSAMYLCASSPLSLTGMVDYGYTFGSGTRLTVV.

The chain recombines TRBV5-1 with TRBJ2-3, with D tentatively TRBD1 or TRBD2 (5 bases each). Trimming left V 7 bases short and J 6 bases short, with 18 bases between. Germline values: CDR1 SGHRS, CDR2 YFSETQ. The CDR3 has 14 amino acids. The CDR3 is CASYPSGGRDTQYF. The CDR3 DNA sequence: TGCGCCAGCTATCCCTCTGGGGGTAGGGATACGCAGTATTTT.

The CDR3 loop reads CASSFKRGWDAEAFF. In DNA, the CDR3 is TGCGCCAGCAGCTTCAAACGGGGATGGGACGCTGAAGCTTTCTTT. The J gene is TRBJ1-1, the V gene TRBV5-1, with a tentative D call TRBD1 (5 bases). V was trimmed by 2 bases and J by 6 bases, leaving 17 bases between them. The germline V gene has CDR1 SGHRS and CDR2 YFSETQ. The CDR3 contains 15 residues. The full variable domain, with the rest looked up from reference TRBV5-1 and TRBJ1-1, is KAGVTQTPRYLIKTRGQQVTLSCSPISGHRSVSWYQQTPGQGLQFLFEYFSETQRNKGNFPGRFSGRQFSNSRSEMNVSTLELGDSALYLCASSFKRGWDAEAFFGQGTRLTVV.